This T cell receptor beta chain was observed in a study of cytomegalovirus exposure and HLA in healthy donors. The wider study: In an earlier analysis, 95 million to 140 million unique TCR beta sequences were found from 150 million to 200 million T cells.

Germline V gene lookup returns CDR1 MNHNS and CDR2 SASEGT. V shed 7 bases and J shed 2 bases, with 15 bases lying between them. There are 14 residues in the CDR3. The PCR ran on 60 Vbeta and 13 Jbeta primers. Assay: immunoSEQ multiplex PCR; the TCRdb copy retains only in-frame clones and omits some. The top ten hold 1.7% of the sample, which has fewer than 200,000 clones, around four fifths seen once. This clone has a handful of counts. The antigen is undetermined. Broader study findings: Association of a missense DCLRE1C variant with TCR beta V- and J-gene trimming was reported in a later analysis.

This clonotype originated in a man aged 40-49 years in good health and CMV-seropositive. The sample was PBMCs. The rearrangement joins TRBV6-1 to TRBJ2-7; possible D gene TRBD2, 5 bases. CDR3 DNA: TGTGCCAGCACCCCCCTCGCGGAGGCCTACGAGCAGTACTTC. The encoded protein is CASTPLAEAYEQYF.